These 7 T cell receptor beta chains came from one sample sequenced in a study of T cell responses to AZD1222 COVID-19 vaccine (dated by TCRdb to the early 2020s). This specimen's time point label, interpreted: about 28 days (+/-7) after the second vaccine dose. Library construction relied on the immunoSEQ multiplex PCR assay. The immuneACCESS repertoire file appears here via TCRdb, limited to in-frame rearrangements. These files lack a portion of the clones; in checked studies, under half of the deficit traces to unresolved V genes, and the cause of the others is not known. For this sample the table gives about 77,000 clones, of which about 92% were detected only once. Approximately 4.5% of the sample goes to the ten largest clones. The sample in question was peripheral blood, obtained 28 days after the second AZD1222 dose. Receptors originate from an adult who received the AZD1222 COVID-19 vaccine.

This rearrangement joins TRBV6-4 to TRBJ2-7; D call uncertain. V was pared by 5 bases and J by 7 bases, with 6 bases between. CDR1 MRHNA and CDR2 SNTAGT come from the germline V gene. The CDR3 is 10 amino acids. The CDR3 region has the DNA TGTGCCAGCAGTCGAGATGAGCAGTACTTC. Translated, it gives CASSRDEQYF.

The chain couples TRBV12-5 to TRBJ2-2, with D perhaps TRBD1 or TRBD2 (5 bases each). This CDR3 has 15 residues. In germline, CDR1 is LGHNT, CDR2 FRNRAP. The ends were cut back, 3 bases at V and 8 bases at J, with 16 bases in the middle. The CDR3 DNA reads TGTGCTAGTGGTTTAATTTTCGAGGGGAGAGGGGAGCTGTTTTTT. Encoded protein: CASGLIFEGRGELFF.

This CDR3 reads CASSLGVGTEAFF. Here the CDR3 DNA reads TGTGCCAGCAGCTTGGGAGTGGGCACTGAAGCTTTCTTT. V usage is TRBV5-4 and J usage is TRBJ1-1; no firm D call. Trimming shortened V by 0 bases and J by 4 bases, and 7 bases separated the two germline ends. Germline V lookup: CDR1 SGHNT, CDR2 YYREEE (reference sequence). CDR3 length equals 13 residues.

DNA of the CDR3: TGTGCCAGCAGCCAAGTCGGCTACGAGCAGTACTTC. Protein sequence: CASSQVGYEQYF. The chain joins TRBV14 to TRBJ2-7; D is unresolved. V lost 1 base to trimming and J lost 3 bases, with 4 bases between them. This CDR3 contains 12 residues. Per the germline V gene, CDR1 is SGHDN and CDR2 is FVKESK. The full variable domain, rest sourced from reference TRBV14 and TRBJ2-7, is EAGVTQFPSHSVIEKGQTVTLRCDPISGHDNLYWYRRVMGKEIKFLLHFVKESKQDESGMPNNRFLAERTGGTYSTLKVQPAELEDSGVYFCASSQVGYEQYFGPGTRLTVT.

This clone has only one observation. The rearrangement links TRBV6-6 to TRBJ2-2; D gene uncertain. CDR3 length equals 13 residues. The V gene lost 4 bases and the J gene lost 0 bases, with 3 bases spanning the gap. The germline gives CDR1 MNHNY, CDR2 SVGAGI (reference sequence). CDR3 in DNA: TGTGCCAGCAGTTCGCCGAACACCGGGGAGCTGTTTTTT. This translates into CASSSPNTGELFF.

In this sample, this clone turned up once. The rearrangement uses TRBV7-6 and TRBJ1-3; D is ambiguous. The germline gives CDR1 SGHVS, CDR2 FNYEAQ. The CDR3 runs to 14 residues. With 5 bases removed from V and 0 bases from J, the gap between germline ends came to 8 bases. The CDR3 reads CASSPIFSGNTIYF. As DNA, the CDR3 is TGTGCCAGCAGCCCCATATTCTCTGGAAACACCATATATTTT.

The rearrangement joins TRBV28 to TRBJ2-7, with D possibly being TRBD2 (6 bases). The germline V gene encodes CDR1 MDHEN and CDR2 SYDVKM. With 8 bases removed from V and 6 bases from J, the gap between germline ends came to 14 bases. The CDR3 extends over 12 amino acids. CDR3 loop: CASALTSFEQYF. CDR3 in DNA: TGTGCCAGCGCGCTGACTAGTTTCGAGCAGTACTTC.